Below are 27 T cell receptor beta chains sequenced from a single sample in a study of shared clonotypes between healthy human individuals. Clones were read by immunoSEQ multiplex PCR, and TCRdb kept only the in-frame ones, dropping some. The sample includes 1 million to 1.2 million clones, approximately 75% seen only once; the top ten take approximately 0.9%. The specimen was memory CD4+ T cells from PBMCs. Noted subset: CD45RA-negative fraction. The source of these receptors is a man aged 18-30 years in good health. Some clones in this sample may be carry-over from other donors' samples.

This clone was observed a handful of times. The rearrangement links TRBV5-6 to TRBJ1-2; tentatively, D is TRBD1 (6 bases). The CDR3 totals 13 residues. With 3 bases removed from V and 5 bases from J, the gap between germline ends came to 11 bases. Germline values: CDR1 SGHDT, CDR2 YYEEEE. The CDR3 DNA sequence: TGTGCCAGCAGCTCACAGGGTCCGTATGGCTACACCTTC. It encodes CASSSQGPYGYTF.

This chain joins TRBV5-1 and TRBJ2-3; 8 bases line up with TRBD1. V lost 4 bases and J lost 5; bases outside the gene matches: 6. Germline CDR1 SGHRS, CDR2 YFSETQ. CDR3 length: 14 amino acids. DNA for the CDR3: TGCGCCAGCAGCGCCCAGGGGGCGGAAGATACGCAGTATTTT. This gives the protein CASSAQGAEDTQYF.

J is TRBJ2-2 and V is TRBV7-2; D is possibly TRBD1 (6 bases). Trimming stripped 5 bases from V and 4 bases from J, with 17 bases between. CDR1 and CDR2 (germline): SGHTA, FQGNSA. There are 16 residues in the CDR3. The CDR3 protein is CASSPSGTSTTGELFF. The CDR3 DNA is TGTGCCAGCAGCCCATCGGGGACAAGCACCACCGGGGAGCTGTTTTTT.

The V and J genes are TRBV7-2 and TRBJ2-5; D may correspond to TRBD1 or TRBD2 (6 bases each). Germline values: CDR1 SGHTA, CDR2 FQGNSA. The V end was cut by 1 base, the J end by 6 bases, with 12 bases between. This CDR3 is 14 amino acids long. CDR3 in DNA: TGTGCCAGCAGCTTAGACGTCGGGGGCAAGACCCAGTACTTC. As protein: CASSLDVGGKTQYF.

This sequence joins TRBV28 and TRBJ1-4; D unclear. Germline CDR1 is MDHEN and CDR2 is SYDVKM. Deletions cut 4 bases from V and 0 bases from J, with 9 bases between. The CDR3 covers 15 residues. For the CDR3, the DNA is TGTGCCAGCAGTTCCTCACGTTCAACTAATGAAAAACTGTTTTTT. The encoded protein is CASSSSRSTNEKLFF. Variable domain in full (rest from reference TRBV28 and TRBJ1-4): DVKVTQSSRYLVKRTGEKVFLECVQDMDHENMFWYRQDPGLGLRLIYFSYDVKMKEKGDIPEGYSVSREKKERFSLILESASTNQTSMYLCASSSSRSTNEKLFFGSGTQLSVL.

The chain's CDR3 is CAWTTTYEQYF. In nucleotides, the CDR3 is TGTGCCTGGACAACCACCTACGAGCAGTACTTC. The chain links TRBV30 to TRBJ2-7, with D unclear. This CDR3 has 11 residues. Trimming took off 4 bases at V and 2 bases at J, with 6 bases between the two ends. CDR1 GTSNPN and CDR2 SVGIG come from the germline V gene (reference sequence).

V gene TRBV29-1 combines with J gene TRBJ2-5; 9 bases match TRBD2. CDR3 length equals 13 residues. CDR1 and CDR2 from the germline V gene are SQVTM and ANQGSEA. Trimming cost V 2 bases and J 2 bases; bases outside gene matches: 0. CDR3 protein: CSVELAGQETQYF. For the CDR3, the DNA is TGCAGCGTTGAACTAGCGGGGCAAGAGACCCAGTACTTC.

V gene TRBV5-1 combines with J gene TRBJ2-1, with D tentatively TRBD2 (6 bases). V lost 4 bases to trimming and J lost 3 bases, with 20 bases between them. This CDR3 spans 17 amino acids. CDR1 is SGHRS and CDR2 is YFSETQ in the germline V gene. CDR3 nucleotide sequence: TGCGCCAGCAGCCGGGGGACCCGCGGCCGACACTACAATGAGCAGTTCTTC. Translation: CASSRGTRGRHYNEQFF.

The chain links TRBV4-2 to TRBJ2-1; a weak D match, TRBD2 (5 bases). The V gene's germline CDR1 is LGHNA and CDR2 YNFKEQ. This CDR3 is built from 16 residues. V lost 1 base and J lost 0, with 10 bases in between. The CDR3 sequence: CASSQGLASSYNEQFF. For the CDR3, the DNA is TGTGCCAGCAGCCAAGGGCTAGCAAGCTCCTACAATGAGCAGTTCTTC.

The chain recombines TRBV6-1 with TRBJ2-3; 13 nucleotides align to TRBD2. CDR3 length equals 15 residues. J gave up 6 bases and V 5 bases, and 5 bases lay outside the gene matches. Germline V gene sequence: CDR1 MNHNS, CDR2 SASEGT. Here the CDR3 reads CASSPGLAGLDTQYF. The CDR3 DNA reads TGTGCCAGCAGTCCGGGACTAGCGGGGTTGGATACGCAGTATTTT.

Here the CDR3 DNA reads TGTGCCAGCAGTCCAAACTTATGGGGGCAGTCCTACGAGCAGTACTTC. It translates to CASSPNLWGQSYEQYF. This rearrangement joins TRBV27 to TRBJ2-7; D perhaps matches TRBD1 (6 bases). Deletions cut 5 bases from V and 1 base from J, with 18 bases between. The CDR3 length is 16 residues. CDR1 MNHEY and CDR2 SMNVEV come from the germline V gene (reference sequence).

The rearrangement uses TRBV4-1 and TRBJ1-2; 7 bases agree with TRBD1. V was pared by 2 bases and J by 0 bases, with 6 bases of the junction left unmatched. The germline V gene has CDR1 MGHRA and CDR2 YSYEKL. This CDR3 has 16 residues. This CDR3 reads CASSQPGQTANYGYTF. DNA for the CDR3: TGCGCCAGCAGCCAACCGGGACAGACAGCTAACTATGGCTACACCTTC.

The chain uses TRBV5-1 and TRBJ2-1; 8 bases agree with TRBD1. With V trimmed by 1 base and J by 6 bases, 15 bases remained unmatched. The germline V gene encodes CDR1 SGHRS and CDR2 YFSETQ. The length of the CDR3 is 18 residues. Written as DNA, the CDR3 is TGCGCCAGCAGCTTGTTAGGAGCGGTGACAGGGGCCGGCAATGAGCAGTTCTTC. It yields the protein CASSLLGAVTGAGNEQFF.

In this sample, this clone turned up once. This chain links TRBV18 with TRBJ1-5; 10 nucleotides match TRBD1. CDR3 length: 16 amino acids. V was clipped by 3 bases and J by 4 bases; unmatched bases: 6. CDR1 and CDR2 (germline): KGHSH, LQKENI. CDR3 bases: TGTGCCAGCTCACCTCCGGGACAGGGGCAAAATCAGCCCCAGCATTTT. Its translation: CASSPPGQGQNQPQHF.

The chain couples TRBV7-9 to TRBJ1-3, with 8 bases that match TRBD2. The end of the DNA fits TRBJ2-2 better, so the J call may be wrong. Germline CDR1 is SEHNR and CDR2 is FQNEAQ (reference sequence). The CDR3 spans 16 residues. The DNA for the CDR3 is TGTGCCAGCAGCCACTGGGGACTAGGGTACACCGGGGAGCTGTTTTTT. Amino acids: CASSHWGLGYTGELFF.

This clone has only a few counts. The J gene is TRBJ2-3, the V gene TRBV6-5; possible D gene TRBD2, 5 bases. V lost 0 bases and J 6 bases, leaving 10 bases between the germline ends. The germline CDR1 and CDR2 sequences are MNHEY and SVGAGI. The CDR3 has 14 residues. CDR3 amino acids: CASSYSLAGDTQYF. CDR3 nucleotides: TGTGCCAGCAGTTACTCTCTAGCAGGCGATACGCAGTATTTT.

The rearrangement links TRBV7-8 to TRBJ1-2; no reliable D call. Germline CDR1 reads SGHVS; CDR2 reads FQNEAQ. V lost 0 bases and J 8 bases, leaving 13 bases between the germline ends. This CDR3 is 14 amino acids long. The CDR3 region has the DNA TGTGCCAGCAGCTTAGCGGATAACGGCGGGGGCTACACCTTC. Amino acids: CASSLADNGGGYTF.

CDR3 sequence reads: CASSWQGPNTQYF. The CDR3 region has the DNA TGTGCCAGCAGTTGGCAGGGCCCAAATACGCAGTATTTT. The chain couples TRBV28 to TRBJ2-3, with a tentative D call TRBD1 (5 bases). Germline V gene sequence: CDR1 MDHEN, CDR2 SYDVKM. The V end was cut by 4 bases, the J end by 7 bases, with 12 bases between. The CDR3 consists of 13 residues.

The chain has TRBV19 and TRBJ2-1; TRBD2 is a possible D gene (6 bases). Germline V gives CDR1 LNHDA, CDR2 SQIVND (reference sequence). This CDR3 region has 17 residues. Between the trimmed V and J ends, which lost 5 bases and 2 bases, there was a span of 19 bases. The DNA for the CDR3 is TGTGCCAGTAGTCCTCCCTTAAATAGGGAGGCCTACAATGAGCAGTTCTTC. Protein product: CASSPPLNREAYNEQFF.

The chain uses TRBV5-1 and TRBJ2-1, with D tentatively TRBD1 (6 bases). V was cut by 0 bases and J by 7 bases, with 17 bases left in between. The CDR3 sequence is 16 residues long. Germline V lookup: CDR1 SGHRS, CDR2 YFSETQ. CDR3 protein: CASSLVGQGLRNEQFF. The CDR3 DNA reads TGCGCCAGCAGCTTGGTAGGTCAGGGGCTAAGGAATGAGCAGTTCTTC.

Written as DNA, the CDR3 is TGTGCCAGCAGCAAAACAACTAGCGGCTCACCCCAAGAGACCCAGTACTTC. Translated: CASSKTTSGSPQETQYF. The chain recombines TRBV5-4 with TRBJ2-5, with 8 nucleotides matching TRBD2. Germline CDR1 SGHNT, CDR2 YYREEE (reference sequence). This CDR3 region has 17 residues. V shed 4 bases, J shed 1 base, and the junction held 12 bases outside the gene matches.

This clone has just one count. The V call is TRBV5-1, the J call TRBJ2-7, with 16 bases lining up with TRBD2. Trimming at V came to 5 bases and at J to 3 bases, leaving 5 bases not matched to a gene. Germline CDR1 SGHRS, CDR2 YFSETQ. The CDR3 has 16 residues. The CDR3 is CASRTGTSGRGYEQYF. CDR3 in DNA: TGCGCCAGCAGAACCGGGACTAGCGGGAGGGGCTACGAGCAGTACTTC.

This chain connects TRBV5-1 to TRBJ2-7, with 8 bases fitting TRBD1. The V and J ends lost 5 bases and 6 bases, in that order; junction bases with no gene match: 7. Germline CDR1 is SGHRS and CDR2 is YFSETQ. The CDR3 is 13 amino acids. CDR3: CASSKQGALEQYF. The CDR3 region has the DNA TGCGCCAGCAGTAAGCAGGGGGCTCTCGAGCAGTACTTC. Looking up the rest from reference TRBV5-1 and TRBJ2-7 gives the full variable domain: KAGVTQTPRYLIKTRGQQVTLSCSPISGHRSVSWYQQTPGQGLQFLFEYFSETQRNKGNFPGRFSGRQFSNSRSEMNVSTLELGDSALYLCASSKQGALEQYFGPGTRLTVT.

The chain joins TRBV5-1 to TRBJ2-7; D remains ambiguous. CDR3 length equals 15 residues. V was cut by 0 bases and J by 0 bases, with 10 bases left in between. CDR1 and CDR2 (germline): SGHRS, YFSETQ. CDR3 sequence (DNA): TGCGCCAGCAGCTTGGTGGGATCCCGCTCCTACGAGCAGTACTTC. Its protein is CASSLVGSRSYEQYF.

This chain joins TRBV30 and TRBJ2-7; possibly TRBD1 for D (5 bases). Trimming removed 2 bases from V and 2 bases from J, with 7 bases in between. CDR3 size: 12 residues. CDR1 and CDR2 (germline): GTSNPN, SVGIG (reference sequence). Here the CDR3 DNA reads TGTGCCTGGAGTCCAGGGCCCTACGAGCAGTACTTC. This codes for CAWSPGPYEQYF.

Remarks on this clone: The same CDR3 is also encoded by other DNA sequences in this sample. The V and J genes are TRBV7-9 and TRBJ1-1; D call uncertain. V lost 3 bases to trimming and J lost 6 bases, with 8 bases between them. CDR3 length: 12 residues. Germline V lookup: CDR1 SEHNR, CDR2 FQNEAQ (reference sequence). DNA for the CDR3: TGTGCCAGCAGCTTTGTAGGGTCTGAAGCTTTCTTT. Its translation: CASSFVGSEAFF.

As to this clone: This same CDR3 is encoded by further DNA sequences in the sample. The genes are TRBV2 and TRBJ1-2; tentative D call: TRBD1 (6 bases). There are 12 residues in the CDR3. Germline CDR1 is SNHLY and CDR2 is FYNNEI. V was pared by 4 bases and J by 5 bases, with 8 bases between. CDR3 nucleotide sequence: TGTGCCAGCAGTGGGACAGCATATGGCTACACCTTC. Amino acids: CASSGTAYGYTF.